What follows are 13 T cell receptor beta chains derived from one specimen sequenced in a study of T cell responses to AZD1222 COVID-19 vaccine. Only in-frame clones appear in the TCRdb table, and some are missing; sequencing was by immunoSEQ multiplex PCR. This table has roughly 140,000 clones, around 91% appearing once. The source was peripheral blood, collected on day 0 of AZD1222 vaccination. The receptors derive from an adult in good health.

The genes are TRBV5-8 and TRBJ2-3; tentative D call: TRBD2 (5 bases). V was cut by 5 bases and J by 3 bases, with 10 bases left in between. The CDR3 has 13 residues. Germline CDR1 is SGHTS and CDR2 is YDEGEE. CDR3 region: CASSLLATDTQYF. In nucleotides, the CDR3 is TGTGCCAGCAGTCTGCTAGCTACAGATACGCAGTATTTT. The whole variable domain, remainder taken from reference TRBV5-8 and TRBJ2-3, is EAGVTQSPTHLIKTRGQQATLRCSPISGHTSVYWYQQALGLGLQFLLWYDEGEERNRGNFPPRFSGRQFPNYSSELNVNALELEDSALYLCASSLLATDTQYFGPGTRLTVL.

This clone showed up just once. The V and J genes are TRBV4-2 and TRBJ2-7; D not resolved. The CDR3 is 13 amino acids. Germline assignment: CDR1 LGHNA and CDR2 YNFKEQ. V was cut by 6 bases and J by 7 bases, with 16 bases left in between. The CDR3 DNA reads TGTGCCAGCAGAGGTCCCCTCCCTACTGAGCAGTACTTC. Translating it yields CASRGPLPTEQYF.

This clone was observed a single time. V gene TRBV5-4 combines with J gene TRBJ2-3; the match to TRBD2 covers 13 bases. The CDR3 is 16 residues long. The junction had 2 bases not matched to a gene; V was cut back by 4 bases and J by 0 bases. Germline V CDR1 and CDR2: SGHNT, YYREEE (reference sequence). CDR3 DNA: TGTGCCAGCAGCGGGGGACTAGCGGGGAGCACAGATACGCAGTATTTT. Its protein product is CASSGGLAGSTDTQYF.

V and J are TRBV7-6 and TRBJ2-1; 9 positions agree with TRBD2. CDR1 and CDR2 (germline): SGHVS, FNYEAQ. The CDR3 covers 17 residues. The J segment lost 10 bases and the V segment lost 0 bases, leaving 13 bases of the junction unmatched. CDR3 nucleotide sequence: TGTGCCAGCAGCTTAGCGGTCGGCGGGAGGGGATCCGGCGAGCAGTTCTTC. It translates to CASSLAVGGRGSGEQFF.

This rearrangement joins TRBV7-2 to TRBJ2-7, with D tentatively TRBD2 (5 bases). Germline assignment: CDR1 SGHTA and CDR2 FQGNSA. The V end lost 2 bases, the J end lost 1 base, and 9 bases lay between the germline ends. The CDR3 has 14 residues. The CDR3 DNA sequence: TGTGCCAGCAGCTTACGGGGATTATCCTACGAGCAGTACTTC. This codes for CASSLRGLSYEQYF. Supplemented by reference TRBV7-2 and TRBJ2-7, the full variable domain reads GAGVSQSPSNKVTEKGKDVELRCDPISGHTALYWYRQSLGQGLEFLIYFQGNSAPDKSGLPSDRFSAERTGGSVSTLTIQRTQQEDSAVYLCASSLRGLSYEQYFGPGTRLTVT.

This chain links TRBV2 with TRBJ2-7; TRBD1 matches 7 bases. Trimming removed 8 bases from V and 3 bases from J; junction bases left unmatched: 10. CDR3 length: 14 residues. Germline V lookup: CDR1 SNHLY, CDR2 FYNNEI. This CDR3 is CASGPGQDVYEQYF. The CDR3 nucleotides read TGTGCCAGCGGCCCCGGACAGGACGTCTACGAGCAGTACTTC.

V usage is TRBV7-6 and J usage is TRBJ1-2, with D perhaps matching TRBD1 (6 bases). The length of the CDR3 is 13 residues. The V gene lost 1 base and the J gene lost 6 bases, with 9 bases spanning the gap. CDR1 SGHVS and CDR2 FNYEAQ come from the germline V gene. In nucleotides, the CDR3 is TGTGCCAGCAGCTTAGAGGCAGGGGATGGCTACACCTTC. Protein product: CASSLEAGDGYTF.

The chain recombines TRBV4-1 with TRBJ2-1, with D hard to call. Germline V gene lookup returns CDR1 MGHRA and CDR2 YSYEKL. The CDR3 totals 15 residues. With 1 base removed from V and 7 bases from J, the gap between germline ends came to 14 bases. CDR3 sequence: CASSQGASLRNEQFF. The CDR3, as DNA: TGCGCCAGCAGCCAAGGGGCCTCCCTTAGAAATGAGCAGTTCTTC.

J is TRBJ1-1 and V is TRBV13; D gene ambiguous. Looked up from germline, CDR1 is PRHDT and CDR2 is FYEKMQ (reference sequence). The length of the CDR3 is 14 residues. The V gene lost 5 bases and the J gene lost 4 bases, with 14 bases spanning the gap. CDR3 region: CASSRRYFGTEAFF. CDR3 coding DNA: TGTGCCAGCAGCAGACGGTATTTTGGCACTGAAGCTTTCTTT.

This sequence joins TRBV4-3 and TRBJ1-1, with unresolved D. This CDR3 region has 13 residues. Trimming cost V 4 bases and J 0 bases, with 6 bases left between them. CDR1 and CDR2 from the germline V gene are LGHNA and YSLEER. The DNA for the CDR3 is TGCGCCAGCAGCCGACTAATGAACACTGAAGCTTTCTTT. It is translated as CASSRLMNTEAFF.

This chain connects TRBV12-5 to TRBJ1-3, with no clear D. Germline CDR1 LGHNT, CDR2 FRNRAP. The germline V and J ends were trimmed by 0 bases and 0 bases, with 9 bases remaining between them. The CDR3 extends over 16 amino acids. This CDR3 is CASGLVPDLSGNTIYF. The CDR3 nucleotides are TGTGCTAGTGGTTTGGTACCGGACCTCTCTGGAAACACCATATATTTT. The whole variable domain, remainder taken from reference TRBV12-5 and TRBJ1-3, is DARVTQTPRHKVTEMGQEVTMRCQPILGHNTVFWYRQTMMQGLELLAYFRNRAPLDDSGMPKDRFSAEMPDATLATLKIQPSEPRDSAVYFCASGLVPDLSGNTIYFGEGSWLTVV.

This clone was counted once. CDR3 sequence reads: CASSLRQVPNTEAFF. CDR3 DNA: TGTGCCAGCAGCCTTCGACAGGTTCCCAACACTGAAGCTTTCTTT. V usage is TRBV5-6 and J usage is TRBJ1-1; a possible D gene is TRBD1 (6 bases). V was clipped by 4 bases and J by 2 bases, with 15 bases between them. The V gene's germline CDR1 is SGHDT and CDR2 YYEEEE. The CDR3 has 15 amino acids.

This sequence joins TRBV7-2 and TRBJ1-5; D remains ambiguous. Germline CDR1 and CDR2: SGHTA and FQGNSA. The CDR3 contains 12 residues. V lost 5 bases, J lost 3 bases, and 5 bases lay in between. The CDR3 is CASSPYNQPQHF. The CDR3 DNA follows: TGTGCCAGCAGCCCGTACAATCAGCCCCAGCATTTT.